The 25 T cell receptor beta chains below come from one sample, sequenced in a study of cytomegalovirus exposure and HLA in healthy donors. PCR involved 60 Vbeta and 13 Jbeta primers. TCRdb's copy holds only in-frame clones and misses some; the assay was immunoSEQ multiplex PCR. The sample holds around 180,000 clones, roughly 80% seen once. Sequenced sample: PBMCs. These receptors originate from a boy aged 5-17 years in good health and CMV-seronegative.

As DNA, the CDR3 is TGTGCCAGCAGTTCCGATCCGGTCGTACGTGGGACCCAGTACTTC. Translation gives CASSSDPVVRGTQYF. V usage is TRBV5-4 and J usage is TRBJ2-5; D remains unclear. This CDR3 is 15 amino acids long. Germline values: CDR1 SGHNT, CDR2 YYREEE (reference sequence). Trimming pared 5 bases from V and 7 bases from J, leaving 21 bases between. The full variable domain, its missing parts supplied by reference TRBV5-4 and TRBJ2-5, is ETGVTQSPTHLIKTRGQQVTLRCSSQSGHNTVSWYQQALGQGPQFIFQYYREEENGRGNFPPRFSGLQFPNYSSELNVNALELDDSALYLCASSSDPVVRGTQYFGPGTRLLVL.

V usage is TRBV29-1 and J usage is TRBJ2-1, with TRBD2 identical over 14 bases. Germline values: CDR1 SQVTM, CDR2 ANQGSEA. CDR3 size: 17 residues. Trimming took 7 bases from V and 4 from J; bases not matched to a gene: 12. CDR3 DNA sequence: TGCAGCGGGGGGACTAGCGGGAGATTCACTAATTACAATGAGCAGTTCTTC. Translating it yields CSGGTSGRFTNYNEQFF.

The chain uses TRBV4-2 and TRBJ2-7; weak D call: TRBD2 (6 bases). V was trimmed by 1 base and J by 7 bases, leaving 11 bases between them. Germline V CDR1 and CDR2: LGHNA, YNFKEQ. CDR3 length: 13 amino acids. The CDR3 protein is CASSQVSGQEQYF. The CDR3, as DNA: TGTGCCAGCAGCCAAGTGAGCGGGCAGGAGCAGTACTTC.

The chain is built from TRBV19 and TRBJ1-5; 7 bases align to TRBD1. J gave up 4 bases and V 10 bases, and 10 bases lay outside the gene matches. CDR3 length: 14 amino acids. The germline V gene has CDR1 LNHDA and CDR2 SQIVND (reference sequence). The CDR3, as DNA: TGTGCCACCTCGGACAGGTTGACGAATCAGCCCCAGCATTTT. As protein: CATSDRLTNQPQHF.

This clone appeared once. This rearrangement joins TRBV7-8 to TRBJ1-3, with D possibly matching TRBD1 (6 bases). Trimming took off 4 bases at V and 4 bases at J, with 14 bases between the two ends. In germline, CDR1 is SGHVS, CDR2 FQNEAQ. This CDR3 comprises 15 residues. DNA of the CDR3: TGTGCCAGCAGCTGGAAAGGGACAAGCGGAAACACCATATATTTT. Its protein is CASSWKGTSGNTIYF.

The chain employs TRBV5-8 and TRBJ1-4; the D gene is possibly TRBD1 (5 bases). Trimming cost V 0 bases and J 7 bases, with 13 bases left between them. The CDR3 has 15 residues. Germline CDR1 is SGHTS and CDR2 is YDEGEE. In DNA form, the CDR3 reads TGTGCCAGCAGCTTGGGTTCAGGGTCATTTGAAAAACTGTTTTTT. Its translation is CASSLGSGSFEKLFF.

This clone was seen only once. The chain carries TRBV2 and TRBJ2-7; 8 bases line up with TRBD2. Germline-derived CDR1 and CDR2 are SNHLY and FYNNEI. The CDR3 consists of 14 residues. Trimming removed 7 bases from V and 7 bases from J; junction bases left unmatched: 12. The CDR3 spells CASIPLAGPLEQYF. For the CDR3, the DNA is TGTGCCAGCATCCCTTTAGCGGGACCCTTGGAGCAGTACTTC.

J is TRBJ2-1 and V is TRBV2; 10 bases fit TRBD1. The ends lost 5 bases at V and 5 bases at J; junction bases unmatched: 9. The CDR3 extends over 16 amino acids. CDR1 and CDR2 from the germline V gene are SNHLY and FYNNEI. The CDR3 DNA sequence: TGTGCCAGCAGTAAGACAGGGGGCCGTTCTAACAATGAGCAGTTCTTC. Its protein product is CASSKTGGRSNNEQFF.

The chain employs TRBV2 and TRBJ2-5; the match to TRBD1 covers 9 bases. The V gene's germline CDR1 is SNHLY and CDR2 FYNNEI. CDR3 length equals 14 residues. Trimming took 6 bases from V and 11 from J; bases not matched to a gene: 13. The CDR3 bases are TGTGCCAGCAGGGAGACAGGGGGGAGGATAGAGCAGTACTTC. Its translation is CASRETGGRIEQYF.

The genes are TRBV7-2 and TRBJ2-7; D remains ambiguous. The V end was cut by 6 bases, the J end by 3 bases, with 9 bases between. Germline assignment: CDR1 SGHTA and CDR2 FQGNSA. The CDR3 is made up of 12 amino acids. The CDR3: CASSNSHYEQYF. CDR3 sequence (DNA): TGTGCCAGCAGTAACAGTCACTACGAGCAGTACTTC.

Only one count was recorded for this clone. The chain has TRBV7-2 and TRBJ2-7, with 7 bases fitting TRBD2. CDR1 is SGHTA and CDR2 is FQGNSA in the germline V gene. V lost 2 bases to trimming and J lost 6 bases; unmatched junction nucleotides: 7. This CDR3 spans 14 amino acids. CDR3 residues: CASSLKAPGGEQYF. The CDR3 DNA follows: TGTGCCAGCAGCTTAAAAGCGCCGGGGGGCGAGCAGTACTTC.

The chain uses TRBV5-1 and TRBJ1-4; 12 nucleotides line up with TRBD1. Trimming removed 3 bases from V and 10 bases from J; junction bases left unmatched: 13. This CDR3 spans 17 amino acids. Germline loops: CDR1 SGHRS, CDR2 YFSETQ. The CDR3: CASSSNEGGTGGRKLFF. The DNA of the CDR3 is TGCGCCAGCAGCTCAAATGAAGGCGGGACAGGGGGCAGAAAACTGTTTTTT.

The rearrangement uses TRBV28 and TRBJ2-6, with D maybe TRBD1 (5 bases). Trimming shortened V by 6 bases and J by 0 bases, and 9 bases separated the two germline ends. The CDR3 contains 15 residues. The germline CDR1 and CDR2 sequences are MDHEN and SYDVKM. The CDR3 DNA sequence: TGTGCCAGCAGAGGACAAACCTCTGGGGCCAACGTCCTGACTTTC. Translating it yields CASRGQTSGANVLTF.

The CDR3 DNA is TGTGCCAGTAGTATAAGAAGCGGGAGAATAACCGGGGAGCTGTTTTTT. It yields the protein CASSIRSGRITGELFF. This chain links TRBV19 with TRBJ2-2; 8 bases agree with TRBD2. V was pared by 2 bases and J by 5 bases, with 7 bases of the junction left unmatched. The V gene's germline CDR1 is LNHDA and CDR2 SQIVND (reference sequence). The CDR3 totals 16 residues.

The CDR3 nucleotides are TGTGCCAGCAGCCCGGGGGATCAAGAGACCCAGTACTTC. This encodes CASSPGDQETQYF. This chain uses TRBV6-5 with TRBJ2-5, with D perhaps TRBD2 (6 bases). The CDR3 is 13 amino acids. Trimming stripped 6 bases from V and 2 bases from J, with 10 bases between. Germline V gene lookup returns CDR1 MNHEY and CDR2 SVGAGI.

This clone appeared once. V usage is TRBV15 and J usage is TRBJ2-1, with D unclear. The V gene lost 4 bases and the J gene lost 1 base, with 11 bases spanning the gap. Germline V lookup: CDR1 LNHNV, CDR2 YYDKDF (reference sequence). The CDR3 loop spans 15 amino acids. CDR3 residues: CATSIGKNSYNEQFF. The CDR3 nucleotides are TGTGCCACCAGCATCGGTAAAAATTCCTACAATGAGCAGTTCTTC.

This rearrangement joins TRBV9 to TRBJ1-1; no reliable D call. The CDR3 spans 15 residues. From germline, CDR1 is SGDLS and CDR2 YYNGEE. Trimming stripped 0 bases from V and 3 bases from J, with 12 bases between. The CDR3 loop reads CASSVGAGGYTEAFF. Written as DNA, the CDR3 is TGTGCCAGCAGCGTAGGTGCTGGCGGATACACTGAAGCTTTCTTT. Full variable domain (rest looked up from reference TRBV9 and TRBJ1-1): DSGVTQTPKHLITATGQRVTLRCSPRSGDLSVYWYQQSLDQGLQFLIQYYNGEERAKGNILERFSAQQFPDLHSELNLSSLELGDSALYFCASSVGAGGYTEAFFGQGTRLTVV.

This clone was counted once. J is TRBJ2-5 and V is TRBV28, with D possibly TRBD1 on 6 matching bases. The J call may be wrong; the DNA end is better matched by TRBJ2-7. The germline V gene has CDR1 MDHEN and CDR2 SYDVKM. The CDR3 has 13 residues. The CDR3 region is CASSDSGAGEQYF. The CDR3 bases are TGTGCCAGCAGTGATTCAGGGGCCGGCGAGCAGTACTTC.

There are a few counts of this clone. This chain uses TRBV28 with TRBJ2-6; D gene uncertain. CDR1 and CDR2 (germline): MDHEN, SYDVKM. Trimming cost V 6 bases and J 0 bases, with 9 bases left between them. The CDR3 is 15 residues long. CDR3 sequence: CASSVSSSGANVLTF. Written as DNA, the CDR3 is TGTGCCAGCAGCGTTAGTAGCTCTGGGGCCAACGTCCTGACTTTC.

The rearrangement joins TRBV9 to TRBJ2-7, with a tentative D call TRBD1 (5 bases). V lost 1 base, J lost 6 bases, and 11 bases lay in between. Germline V gene lookup returns CDR1 SGDLS and CDR2 YYNGEE. The CDR3 covers 13 residues. CDR3 sequence reads: CASSVRYGAEQYF. CDR3 sequence (DNA): TGTGCCAGCAGCGTAAGGTATGGGGCCGAGCAGTACTTC.

This chain uses TRBV5-4 with TRBJ2-1, with D tentatively TRBD2 (6 bases). Trimming took off 4 bases at V and 4 bases at J, with 15 bases between the two ends. From germline, CDR1 is SGHNT and CDR2 YYREEE (reference sequence). There are 15 residues in the CDR3. The CDR3 coding sequence is TGTGCCAGCAGCCCGACGGGAGCCGATTACAATGAGCAGTTCTTC. Translating it yields CASSPTGADYNEQFF.

The chain combines TRBV5-8 with TRBJ1-6; D possibly corresponds to TRBD1 (5 bases). This CDR3 is built from 18 residues. CDR1 and CDR2 (germline): SGHTS, YDEGEE. The V and J ends lost 5 bases and 2 bases respectively, with 20 bases between them. CDR3: CASSPGVRDATYNSPLHF. The CDR3 bases are TGTGCCAGCAGTCCGGGGGTAAGGGATGCTACCTATAATTCACCCCTCCACTTT.

The chain is built from TRBV5-1 and TRBJ2-5; D uncertain. This CDR3 has 16 amino acids. CDR1 and CDR2 (germline): SGHRS, YFSETQ. V was trimmed by 4 bases and J by 5 bases, leaving 21 bases between them. The DNA for the CDR3 is TGCGCCAGCAGCCACAACCAAGTTGAGCGTGGGGAGACCCAGTACTTC. It encodes CASSHNQVERGETQYF.

Comments on this clone: The identical CDR3 is also encoded by other nucleotide sequences in the sample. V and J are TRBV18 and TRBJ1-3; D not resolved. Germline CDR1 is KGHSH and CDR2 is LQKENI. Trimming stripped 4 bases from V and 0 bases from J, with 7 bases between. This CDR3 region has 14 residues. CDR3 nucleotide sequence: TGTGCCAGCTCACGACCCTCCTCTGGAAACACCATATATTTT. As protein: CASSRPSSGNTIYF.

J is TRBJ2-7 and V is TRBV6-4, with 9 bases matching TRBD1. The V gene's germline CDR1 is MRHNA and CDR2 SNTAGT. The V segment lost 6 bases and the J segment 6 bases; nucleotides outside the gene matches: 12. The CDR3 loop spans 15 amino acids. CDR3 residues: CASRVKDRGLGEQYF. For the CDR3, the DNA is TGTGCCAGCAGAGTCAAGGACAGGGGTCTCGGCGAGCAGTACTTC.